The source of this T cell receptor (beta chain) is a study of T-cell reconstitution after alpha-beta-depleted transplantation in children. Germline CDR1 reads SGHRS; CDR2 reads YFSETQ. With V trimmed by 0 bases and J by 3 bases, 1 base remained unmatched. The CDR3 length is 15 residues. This clonotype was seen many times. For TCRbeta, the library was prepared with unique molecular identifiers. TCRdb reanalysed the PCR reads using MiXCR and keeps one entry per CDR3 protein. The data show about 540,000 distinct CDR3 sequences, around 17% seen once. The TCR originated in a human donor who donated a stem cell graft to a child with acute lymphoblastic leukemia. The V gene is TRBV5-1, the J gene TRBJ2-7, with 12 positions matching TRBD2. The sequenced sample was PBMCs from the stem cell graft donor, obtained from the stem cell graft. The CDR3: CASSLGLAGVYEQYF. CDR3 coding DNA: TGCGCCAGCAGCTTGGGACTAGCGGGAGTCTACGAGCAGTACTTC.